These 23 T cell receptor beta chains share one sample of origin, sequenced in a study of technical replicates of blood from a handful of donors. Sequencing used immunoSEQ multiplex PCR; TCRdb keeps in-frame clones, though not all of them. The table has 75,000 to 95,000 clones, 85% to 95% seen once. Sequenced input: T cells isolated from PBMCs. Receptor source: a human donor in good health.

The chain employs TRBV11-2 and TRBJ2-7, with 13 positions matching TRBD2. V shed 0 bases, J shed 8 bases, and the junction held 10 bases outside the gene matches. The CDR3 is 17 amino acids. CDR1 SGHAT and CDR2 FQNNGV come from the germline V gene. The CDR3 DNA is TGTGCCAGCAGCTTAGATTCCGGACTAGCGGGAGTTCTCCAGCAGTACTTC. It specifies CASSLDSGLAGVLQQYF.

In its sample, this clone was seen once. J is TRBJ2-7 and V is TRBV4-1, with TRBD2 matching 11 bases. The CDR3 is 14 amino acids. Germline-derived CDR1 and CDR2 are MGHRA and YSYEKL. The J segment lost 3 bases and the V segment lost 6 bases, leaving 4 bases of the junction unmatched. CDR3 protein: CASSRLAGFYEQYF. The CDR3 nucleotides are TGCGCCAGCAGTCGACTAGCGGGGTTCTACGAGCAGTACTTC.

The V and J genes are TRBV5-1 and TRBJ1-1, with TRBD1 as a possible D gene (5 bases). Trimming took 5 bases from V and 1 from J, leaving 6 bases between them. Germline CDR1 SGHRS, CDR2 YFSETQ. There are 12 residues in the CDR3. The CDR3 region has the DNA TGCGCCAGCAGGGGGGGGAACACTGAAGCTTTCTTT. It translates to CASRGGNTEAFF.

The chain has TRBV5-1 and TRBJ2-7; no clear D. The germline CDR1 and CDR2 sequences are SGHRS and YFSETQ. V was trimmed by 4 bases and J by 4 bases, leaving 15 bases between them. The CDR3 has 14 amino acids. The CDR3 reads CASSPYYIEYEQYF. In DNA form, the CDR3 reads TGCGCCAGCAGCCCCTACTACATAGAATACGAGCAGTACTTC.

The CDR3 sequence is CASSLSIYPTGTTNEKLFF. DNA of the CDR3: TGTGCCAGCAGTTTATCGATATACCCCACCGGGACAACTAATGAAAAACTGTTTTTT. V gene TRBV27 combines with J gene TRBJ1-4; D gene unclear. Per the germline V gene, CDR1 is MNHEY and CDR2 is SMNVEV (reference sequence). The V and J ends lost 0 bases and 0 bases respectively, with 17 bases between them. The CDR3 contains 19 residues.

The rearrangement links TRBV27 to TRBJ2-3; 9 nucleotides line up with TRBD2. Germline CDR1 reads MNHEY; CDR2 reads SMNVEV (reference sequence). J lost 5 bases, V lost 6 bases, and 6 bases had no gene match. The CDR3 is 14 amino acids. The CDR3 region is CASRPGLAVDTQYF. CDR3 bases: TGTGCCAGCAGACCGGGACTAGCTGTAGATACGCAGTATTTT.

On this clone itself: Other DNA sequences within the sample encode an identical CDR3. The chain couples TRBV18 to TRBJ1-5; 8 nucleotides line up with TRBD1. Germline CDR1 KGHSH, CDR2 LQKENI. CDR3 length equals 14 residues. V shed 6 bases and J 4 bases; nucleotides not matched to a gene: 5. The DNA for the CDR3 is TGTGCCAGCTCCCCTACAGGGGGGAATCAGCCCCAGCATTTT. Encoded protein: CASSPTGGNQPQHF.

This sequence joins TRBV7-8 and TRBJ2-1; 7 bases map to TRBD1. Germline CDR1 is SGHVS and CDR2 is FQNEAQ. This CDR3 is 13 amino acids long. The ends lost 5 bases at V and 13 bases at J; junction bases unmatched: 11. The CDR3 reads CASSDWDDREQFF. CDR3 nucleotide sequence: TGTGCCAGCAGCGACTGGGATGACAGGGAACAGTTCTTC.

This chain connects TRBV7-9 to TRBJ1-2; D ambiguous. V dropped 5 bases and J dropped 4 bases, with 17 bases sitting between them. Germline assignment: CDR1 SEHNR and CDR2 FQNEAQ (reference sequence). The CDR3 runs 15 residues. CDR3 residues: CASSLGRGSGYGYTF. CDR3 DNA: TGTGCCAGCAGCCTCGGCAGAGGATCGGGCTATGGCTACACCTTC. Using reference TRBV7-9 and TRBJ1-2 for the parts outside the CDR3, the full variable domain is DTGVSQNPRHKITKRGQNVTFRCDPISEHNRLYWYRQTLGQGPEFLTYFQNEAQLEKSRLLSDRFSAERPKGSFSTLEIQRTEQGDSAMYLCASSLGRGSGYGYTFGSGTRLTVV.

The genes are TRBV18 and TRBJ2-1, with D possibly TRBD1 on 6 matching bases. Germline V CDR1 and CDR2: KGHSH, LQKENI. The CDR3 extends over 16 amino acids. Trimming took 5 bases from V and 8 from J, leaving 22 bases between them. The CDR3 here is CASSFRPTGSGDEQFF. The DNA of the CDR3 is TGTGCCAGCTCATTCCGACCCACAGGGTCGGGCGATGAGCAGTTCTTC.

This chain links TRBV9 with TRBJ2-5; tentative D call: TRBD2 (5 bases). Germline V lookup: CDR1 SGDLS, CDR2 YYNGEE. The CDR3 runs 15 residues. V gave up 1 base and J gave up 7 bases, with 17 bases separating them. The CDR3, as DNA: TGTGCCAGCAGCGTATCACCGGTTCCAAGCGGGACCCAGTACTTC. Its translation is CASSVSPVPSGTQYF. Combining the CDR3 with reference TRBV9 and TRBJ2-5 gives the whole variable domain DSGVTQTPKHLITATGQRVTLRCSPRSGDLSVYWYQQSLDQGLQFLIQYYNGEERAKGNILERFSAQQFPDLHSELNLSSLELGDSALYFCASSVSPVPSGTQYFGPGTRLLVL.

This chain uses TRBV4-1 with TRBJ2-6, with D perhaps matching TRBD1 (7 bases). Trimming cost V 4 bases and J 0 bases, with 16 bases left between them. The CDR3 has 18 amino acids. The germline CDR1 and CDR2 sequences are MGHRA and YSYEKL. CDR3 in DNA: TGCGCCAGCAGCCCGCGGGACAGAGAATACTCTGGGGCCAACGTCCTGACTTTC. Translating it yields CASSPRDREYSGANVLTF.

The chain combines TRBV9 with TRBJ1-1; a weak D match, TRBD1 (5 bases). The CDR3 is made up of 14 amino acids. CDR1 and CDR2 from the germline V gene are SGDLS and YYNGEE. Deletions cut 6 bases from V and 1 base from J, with 13 bases between. CDR3 bases: TGTGCCAGCAACCCCGGGACTGGGAACACTGAAGCTTTCTTT. Its translation is CASNPGTGNTEAFF. The complete variable domain, with remaining parts taken from reference TRBV9 and TRBJ1-1, reads DSGVTQTPKHLITATGQRVTLRCSPRSGDLSVYWYQQSLDQGLQFLIQYYNGEERAKGNILERFSAQQFPDLHSELNLSSLELGDSALYFCASNPGTGNTEAFFGQGTRLTVV.

The rearrangement joins TRBV7-7 to TRBJ2-5, with TRBD2 matching over 11 bases. Germline CDR1 reads SSHAT; CDR2 reads FNYEAQ (reference sequence). This CDR3 region has 15 residues. V dropped 5 bases and J dropped 5; count of bases not matched to a gene: 7. CDR3 DNA: TGTGCCAGCAGCCAGGGACTAGCGGACGGTGAGACCCAGTACTTC. Protein sequence: CASSQGLADGETQYF. Looking up the rest from reference TRBV7-7 and TRBJ2-5 gives the full variable domain: GAGVSQSPRYKVTKRGQDVTLRCDPISSHATLYWYQQALGQGPEFLTYFNYEAQPDKSGLPSDRFSAERPEGSISTLTIQRTEQRDSAMYRCASSQGLADGETQYFGPGTRLLVL.

In nucleotides, the CDR3 is TGTGCCAGCAGACTATTAGCGGGAGTTAGCTACAATGAGCAGTTCTTC. This sequence encodes CASRLLAGVSYNEQFF. V usage is TRBV28 and J usage is TRBJ2-1; 9 bases map to TRBD2. CDR1 and CDR2 from the germline V gene are MDHEN and SYDVKM. The CDR3 has 16 amino acids. The V gene end was trimmed by 6 bases and the J gene end by 3 bases; junction bases not matched to a gene: 9.

The rearrangement uses TRBV9 and TRBJ2-5; 9 positions match TRBD2. From germline, CDR1 is SGDLS and CDR2 YYNGEE. CDR3 length: 15 amino acids. With 0 bases clipped from V and 7 bases from J, the junction kept 7 bases outside the gene matches. The CDR3 region has the DNA TGTGCCAGCAGCGTAGCCGGGACTAGCAAAGGGACCCAGTACTTC. This codes for CASSVAGTSKGTQYF. Looking up the rest from reference TRBV9 and TRBJ2-5 gives the full variable domain: DSGVTQTPKHLITATGQRVTLRCSPRSGDLSVYWYQQSLDQGLQFLIQYYNGEERAKGNILERFSAQQFPDLHSELNLSSLELGDSALYFCASSVAGTSKGTQYFGPGTRLLVL.

V is TRBV19 and J is TRBJ2-3; TRBD1 aligns across 8 bases. The germline CDR1 and CDR2 sequences are LNHDA and SQIVND (reference sequence). CDR3 length equals 15 residues. Losses at the gene ends were 4 bases for V and 1 base for J; bases not matched to a gene: 4. CDR3 residues: CASSTKTGGTDTQYF. Written as DNA, the CDR3 is TGTGCCAGTAGTACCAAGACAGGGGGCACAGATACGCAGTATTTT.

The chain joins TRBV4-1 to TRBJ1-5; 9 positions match TRBD1. The trim removed 3 bases at V and 2 bases at J, leaving 5 bases unmatched. The CDR3 covers 16 residues. Per germline, CDR1 MGHRA and CDR2 YSYEKL. In nucleotides, the CDR3 is TGCGCCAGCAGCCAGGGGGGACAGGGCGGCAATCAGCCCCAGCATTTT. It yields the protein CASSQGGQGGNQPQHF.

The chain combines TRBV5-4 with TRBJ1-5, with unresolved D. V lost 4 bases to trimming and J lost 4 bases, with 12 bases between them. Germline CDR1 and CDR2: SGHNT and YYREEE (reference sequence). The CDR3 consists of 14 residues. The CDR3 nucleotides read TGTGCCAGCAGCGCAACACCTTCTAATCAGCCCCAGCATTTT. Encoded protein: CASSATPSNQPQHF.

The chain couples TRBV7-8 to TRBJ1-5, with unresolved D. This CDR3 region has 15 residues. Germline V gene sequence: CDR1 SGHVS, CDR2 FQNEAQ. Trimming took 3 bases from V and 5 from J, leaving 14 bases between them. In DNA form, the CDR3 reads TGTGCCAGCAGCTTCGCCCGGGCCGGGGATCAGCCCCAGCATTTT. It is translated as CASSFARAGDQPQHF.

The chain uses TRBV28 and TRBJ1-1, with D tentatively TRBD1 (6 bases). The CDR3 runs 13 residues. Germline V gene lookup returns CDR1 MDHEN and CDR2 SYDVKM. The V and J ends lost 8 bases and 4 bases respectively, with 14 bases between them. The CDR3 sequence: CASLPGRGTEAFF. The CDR3 nucleotides are TGTGCCAGCCTTCCTGGCAGGGGCACTGAAGCTTTCTTT.

This clone has more than one count but fewer than ten. This rearrangement joins TRBV2 to TRBJ1-6; no firm D call. The CDR3 has 15 amino acids. The ends were cut back, 0 bases at V and 8 bases at J, with 11 bases in the middle. Germline loops: CDR1 SNHLY, CDR2 FYNNEI. CDR3 sequence (DNA): TGTGCCAGCAGTGAAGCGCTACAGAAGTATTCACCCCTCCACTTT. Protein sequence: CASSEALQKYSPLHF.

The V call is TRBV18, the J call TRBJ2-7; D not certain. Germline values: CDR1 KGHSH, CDR2 LQKENI. Trimming took 8 bases from V and 0 from J, leaving 14 bases between them. The CDR3 consists of 14 residues. The CDR3 coding sequence is TGTGCCAGCATACACGCAGGCCTCTCCTACGAGCAGTACTTC. Its translation is CASIHAGLSYEQYF.